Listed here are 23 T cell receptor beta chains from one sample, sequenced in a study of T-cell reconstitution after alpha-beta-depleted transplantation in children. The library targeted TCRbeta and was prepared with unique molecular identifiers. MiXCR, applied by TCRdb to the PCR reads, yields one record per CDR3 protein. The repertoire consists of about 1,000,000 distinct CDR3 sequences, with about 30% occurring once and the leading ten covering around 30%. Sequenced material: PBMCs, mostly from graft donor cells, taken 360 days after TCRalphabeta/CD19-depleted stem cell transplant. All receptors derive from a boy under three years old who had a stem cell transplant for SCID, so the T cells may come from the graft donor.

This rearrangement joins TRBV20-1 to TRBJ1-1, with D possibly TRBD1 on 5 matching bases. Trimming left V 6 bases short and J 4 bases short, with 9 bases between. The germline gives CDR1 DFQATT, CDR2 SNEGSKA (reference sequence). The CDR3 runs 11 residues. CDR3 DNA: TGCAGTGCGCCGGGGACCACTGAAGCTTTCTTT. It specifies CSAPGTTEAFF.

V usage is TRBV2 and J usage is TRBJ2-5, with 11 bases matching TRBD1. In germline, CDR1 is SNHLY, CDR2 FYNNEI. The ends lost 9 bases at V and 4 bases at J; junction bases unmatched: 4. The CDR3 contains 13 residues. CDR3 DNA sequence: TGTGCCAGAGGACAGGGGGCCCCAGAGACCCAGTACTTC. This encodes CARGQGAPETQYF.

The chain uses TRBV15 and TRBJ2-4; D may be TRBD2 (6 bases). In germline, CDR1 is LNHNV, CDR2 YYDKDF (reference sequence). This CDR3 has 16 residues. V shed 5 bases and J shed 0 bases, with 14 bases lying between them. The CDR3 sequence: CATSRPGTLAKNIQYF. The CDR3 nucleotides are TGTGCCACCAGCCGACCGGGGACTCTAGCCAAAAACATTCAGTACTTC. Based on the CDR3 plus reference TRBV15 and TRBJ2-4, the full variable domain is DAMVIQNPRYQVTQFGKPVTLSCSQTLNHNVMYWYQQKSSQAPKLLFHYYDKDFNNEADTPDNFQSRRPNTSFCFLDIRSPGLGDTAMYLCATSRPGTLAKNIQYFGAGTRLSVL.

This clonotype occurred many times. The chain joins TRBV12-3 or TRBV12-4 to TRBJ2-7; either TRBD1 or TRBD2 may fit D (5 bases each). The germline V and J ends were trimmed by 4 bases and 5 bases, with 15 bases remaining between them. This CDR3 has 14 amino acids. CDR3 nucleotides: TGTGCCAGCAGTTCAATCCGGGGCCACAACGAGCAGTACTTC. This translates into CASSSIRGHNEQYF.

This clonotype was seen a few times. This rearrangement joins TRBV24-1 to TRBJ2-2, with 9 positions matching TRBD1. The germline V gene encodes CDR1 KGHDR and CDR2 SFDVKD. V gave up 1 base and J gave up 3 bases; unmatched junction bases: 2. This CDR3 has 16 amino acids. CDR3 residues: CATSDFNRGHTGELFF. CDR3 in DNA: TGTGCCACCAGTGATTTCAACAGGGGGCACACCGGGGAGCTGTTTTTT.

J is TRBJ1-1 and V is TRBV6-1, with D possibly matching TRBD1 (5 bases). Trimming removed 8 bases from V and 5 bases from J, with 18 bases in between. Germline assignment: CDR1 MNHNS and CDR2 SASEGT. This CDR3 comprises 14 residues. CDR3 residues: CASQEFPRGTEAFF. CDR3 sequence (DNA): TGTGCCAGCCAAGAATTCCCCCGGGGGACTGAAGCTTTCTTT.

The CDR3: CASSHCTGGYQETQYF. In nucleotides, the CDR3 is TGCGCCAGCAGCCACTGTACGGGGGGCTATCAAGAGACCCAGTACTTC. The chain employs TRBV4-1 and TRBJ2-5; D perhaps matches TRBD2 (7 bases). Trimming removed 3 bases at V and 2 bases at J, with 16 bases between. CDR3 length: 16 amino acids. Germline V gene data show CDR1 as MGHRA and CDR2 as YSYEKL.

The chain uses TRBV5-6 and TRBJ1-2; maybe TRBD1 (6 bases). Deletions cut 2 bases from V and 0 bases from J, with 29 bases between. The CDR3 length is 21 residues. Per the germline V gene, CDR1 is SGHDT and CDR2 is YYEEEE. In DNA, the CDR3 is TGTGCCAGCAGCTTTGGGAAGATTCACAGGGCAGAAAGCATAGCTAACTATGGCTACACCTTC. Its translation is CASSFGKIHRAESIANYGYTF.

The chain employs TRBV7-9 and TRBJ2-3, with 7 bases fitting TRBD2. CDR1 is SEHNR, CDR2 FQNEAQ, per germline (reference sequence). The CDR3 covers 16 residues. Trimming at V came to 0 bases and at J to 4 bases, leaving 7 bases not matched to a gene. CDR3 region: CASSLARPSGADTQYF. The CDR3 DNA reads TGTGCCAGCAGCTTAGCCAGGCCGAGCGGGGCAGATACGCAGTATTTT.

The CDR3 region is CASSQELGVETQYF. CDR3 nucleotides: TGTGCCAGCAGCCAAGAATTGGGGGTGGAGACCCAGTACTTC. This chain joins TRBV4-2 and TRBJ2-5; D tentatively reads TRBD1 or TRBD2 (5 bases each). This CDR3 has 14 amino acids. Trimming took off 0 bases at V and 5 bases at J, with 10 bases between the two ends. Germline CDR1 and CDR2: LGHNA and YNFKEQ.

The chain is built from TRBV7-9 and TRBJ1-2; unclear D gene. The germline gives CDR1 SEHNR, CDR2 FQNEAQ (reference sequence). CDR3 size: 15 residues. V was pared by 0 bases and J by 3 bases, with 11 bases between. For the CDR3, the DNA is TGTGCCAGCAGCTTAGCAGGGCTCTATGACTATGGCTACACCTTC. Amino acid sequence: CASSLAGLYDYGYTF. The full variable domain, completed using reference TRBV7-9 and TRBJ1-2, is DTGVSQNPRHKITKRGQNVTFRCDPISEHNRLYWYRQTLGQGPEFLTYFQNEAQLEKSRLLSDRFSAERPKGSFSTLEIQRTEQGDSAMYLCASSLAGLYDYGYTFGSGTRLTVV.

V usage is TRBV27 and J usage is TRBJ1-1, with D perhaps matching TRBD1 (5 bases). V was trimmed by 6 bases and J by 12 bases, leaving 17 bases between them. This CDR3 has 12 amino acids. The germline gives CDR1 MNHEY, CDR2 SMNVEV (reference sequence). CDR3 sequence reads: CASSPRPGMTFF. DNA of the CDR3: TGTGCCAGCAGCCCAAGGCCAGGGATGACTTTCTTT.

The CDR3 loop reads CASRARNSNQPQHF. CDR3 nucleotides: TGTGCCAGCAGAGCCAGGAATAGCAATCAGCCCCAGCATTTT. The V call is TRBV2, the J call TRBJ1-5, with D unresolved. The CDR3 spans 14 residues. The V end was cut by 6 bases, the J end by 0 bases, with 9 bases between. Germline V gene data show CDR1 as SNHLY and CDR2 as FYNNEI.

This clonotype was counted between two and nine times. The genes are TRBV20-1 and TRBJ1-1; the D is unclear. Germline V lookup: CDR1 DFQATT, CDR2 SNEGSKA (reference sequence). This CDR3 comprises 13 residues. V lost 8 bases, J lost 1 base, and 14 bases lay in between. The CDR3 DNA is TGCAGTCAAGAGAGAACTTCGAACACTGAAGCTTTCTTT. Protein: CSQERTSNTEAFF.

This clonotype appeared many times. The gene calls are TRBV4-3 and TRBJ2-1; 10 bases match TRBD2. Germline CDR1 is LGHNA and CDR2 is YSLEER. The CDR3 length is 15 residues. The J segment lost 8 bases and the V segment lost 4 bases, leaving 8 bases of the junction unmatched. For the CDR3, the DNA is TGCGCCAGCAGCCTGCTTCTAGCGGGGGATTATGAGCAGTTCTTC. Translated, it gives CASSLLLAGDYEQFF.

CDR3 region: CASSPRGTEVSPQHF. The CDR3 DNA reads TGTGCCAGCTCACCACGAGGAACAGAGGTTTCGCCCCAGCATTTT. The rearrangement links TRBV18 to TRBJ1-5; no firm D call. Trimming took off 1 base at V and 9 bases at J, with 16 bases between the two ends. The CDR3 totals 15 residues. Germline-derived CDR1 and CDR2 are KGHSH and LQKENI.

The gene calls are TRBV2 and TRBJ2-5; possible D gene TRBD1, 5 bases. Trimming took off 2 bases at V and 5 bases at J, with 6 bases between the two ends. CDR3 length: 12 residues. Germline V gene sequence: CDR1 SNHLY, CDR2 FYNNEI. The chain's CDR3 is CASSETGETQYF. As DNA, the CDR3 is TGTGCCAGCAGTGAAACAGGCGAGACCCAGTACTTC.

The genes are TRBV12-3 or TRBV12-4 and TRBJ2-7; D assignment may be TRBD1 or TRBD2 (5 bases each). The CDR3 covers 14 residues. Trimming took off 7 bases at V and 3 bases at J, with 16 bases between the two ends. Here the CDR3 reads CASTQFGASYEQYF. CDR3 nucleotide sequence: TGTGCCAGCACTCAATTCGGGGCGAGCTACGAGCAGTACTTC.

CDR3: CSAPKRHSSTDTQYF. The CDR3 DNA follows: TGCAGTGCTCCCAAGCGGCACTCTAGCACAGATACGCAGTATTTT. V gene TRBV20-1 combines with J gene TRBJ2-3, with D possibly matching TRBD2 (5 bases). Germline CDR1 is DFQATT and CDR2 is SNEGSKA (reference sequence). The CDR3 is 15 residues long. V was trimmed by 5 bases and J by 0 bases, leaving 15 bases between them.

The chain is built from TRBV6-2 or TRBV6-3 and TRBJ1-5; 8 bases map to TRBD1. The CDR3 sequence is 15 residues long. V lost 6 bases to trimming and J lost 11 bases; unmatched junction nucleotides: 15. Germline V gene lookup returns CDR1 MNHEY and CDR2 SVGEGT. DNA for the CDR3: TGTGCCAGCAGACCTCAGGGGGCGCCTCTTAAAGCCCAGCATTTT. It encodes CASRPQGAPLKAQHF.

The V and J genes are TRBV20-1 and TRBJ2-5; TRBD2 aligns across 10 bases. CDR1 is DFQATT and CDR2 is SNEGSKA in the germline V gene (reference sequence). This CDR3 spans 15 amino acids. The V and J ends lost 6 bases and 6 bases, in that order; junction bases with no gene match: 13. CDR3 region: CSAGAGGPGGKTQYF. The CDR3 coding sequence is TGCAGTGCGGGAGCGGGGGGGCCCGGTGGGAAGACCCAGTACTTC.

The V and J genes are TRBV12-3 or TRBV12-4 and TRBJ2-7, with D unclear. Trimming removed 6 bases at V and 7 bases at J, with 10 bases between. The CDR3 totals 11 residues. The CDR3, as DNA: TGTGCCAGCAGGTCGGACGGGGAGCAGTACTTC. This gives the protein CASRSDGEQYF.

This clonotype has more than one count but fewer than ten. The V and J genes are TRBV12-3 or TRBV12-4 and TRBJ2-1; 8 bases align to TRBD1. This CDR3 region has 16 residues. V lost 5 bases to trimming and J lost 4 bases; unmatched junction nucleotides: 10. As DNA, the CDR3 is TGTGCCAGCAGTACGGGACAGGCCCCGGGATACAATGAGCAGTTCTTC. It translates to CASSTGQAPGYNEQFF.